This TCR beta chain was identified in a study of tumor-infiltrating lymphocytes in localized non-small cell lung cancer. Study results and caveats: Each assay used a separate piece of the same tissue. Immunotypes IM1 and IM2 had similar TCR-derived T-cell fractions. Compared with uninvolved lung, tumors showed higher T cell infiltration by TCRbeta sequencing.

The protocol was immunoSEQ multiplex PCR, while the TCRdb copy is restricted to in-frame clones and leaves out a portion. The sample has 3,600 or so clones, around 74% seen once. As concerns this clone: The antigen is unknown.

The CDR3 covers 15 residues. From germline, CDR1 is SEHNR and CDR2 FQNEAQ (reference sequence). The V and J ends lost 4 bases and 3 bases, in that order; junction bases with no gene match: 8. Sequencing was done on a sample of uninvolved lung tissue not adjacent to the tumor. V usage is TRBV7-9 and J usage is TRBJ1-1; 7 nucleotides align to TRBD1. This TCR was sampled from a human donor with non-small cell lung cancer. The CDR3 protein is CASSSIDRADTEAFF. The CDR3, as DNA: TGTGCCAGCAGCTCCATTGACAGGGCGGACACTGAAGCTTTCTTT.